These 21 T cell receptor beta chains came from one sample sequenced in a study of identical twins. TCRdb reanalysed the 5' RACE reads using MiXCR and keeps one entry per CDR3 protein. Of roughly 720,000 distinct CDR3 sequences listed, 15% to 20% are singletons. This sample was also put to use in a study of T cells expressing NK-cell markers.

Sequenced input: PBMCs. The receptors shown here come from a woman aged 18-35 years in good health.

The chain is built from TRBV4-3 and TRBJ1-1; D gene ambiguous. CDR1 LGHNA and CDR2 YSLEER come from the germline V gene. Trimming took off 6 bases at V and 3 bases at J, with 11 bases between the two ends. The CDR3 sequence is 13 residues long. CDR3 residues: CASSSLRDTEAFF. The CDR3 bases are TGCGCCAGCAGTTCGTTGCGGGACACTGAAGCTTTCTTT.

In this sample, this clonotype turned up a few times. This rearrangement joins TRBV6-1 to TRBJ1-5; D is ambiguous. The ends were cut back, 8 bases at V and 1 base at J, with 12 bases in the middle. Germline CDR1 reads MNHNS; CDR2 reads SASEGT. The CDR3 has 14 residues. CDR3 loop: CASDKSGSNQPQHF. The DNA of the CDR3 is TGTGCCAGCGATAAGTCGGGGAGCAATCAGCCCCAGCATTTT.

The table lists this clonotype with a few counts. The chain has TRBV29-1 and TRBJ2-1; 13 positions match TRBD2. There are 15 residues in the CDR3. CDR1 and CDR2 from the germline V gene are SQVTM and ANQGSEA. After removal of 6 bases from V and 7 bases from J, the junction contained 9 bases not matched to a gene. The CDR3 loop reads CSVKLAGGPLNEQFF. The CDR3 nucleotides read TGCAGCGTGAAACTAGCGGGAGGGCCTCTAAATGAGCAGTTCTTC.

This clonotype has a handful of counts. The chain has TRBV12-3 or TRBV12-4 and TRBJ2-2; 9 bases line up with TRBD1. This CDR3 region has 14 residues. Trimming at V came to 7 bases and at J to 7 bases, leaving 7 bases not matched to a gene. The CDR3 DNA follows: TGTGCCAGCAATCCACAGGGGGCGGTCGGGGAGCTGTTTTTT. Translated: CASNPQGAVGELFF.

The chain uses TRBV20-1 and TRBJ2-1; D may correspond to TRBD1 or TRBD2 (6 bases each). This CDR3 is 13 amino acids long. CDR1 DFQATT and CDR2 SNEGSKA come from the germline V gene (reference sequence). V was cut by 4 bases and J by 5 bases, with 12 bases left in between. The CDR3 loop is CSAKRGVDNEQFF. CDR3 bases: TGCAGTGCTAAGAGGGGGGTCGACAATGAGCAGTTCTTC.

The rearrangement joins TRBV4-1 to TRBJ2-4; D perhaps matches TRBD2 (5 bases). V was clipped by 1 base and J by 0 bases, with 10 bases between them. CDR1 is MGHRA and CDR2 is YSYEKL in the germline V gene. CDR3 size: 16 residues. The CDR3 sequence: CASSQVVALAKNIQYF. CDR3 DNA sequence: TGCGCCAGCAGCCAAGTTGTAGCGCTAGCCAAAAACATTCAGTACTTC.

This clonotype was recorded a few times. V gene TRBV10-3 combines with J gene TRBJ2-1, with D tentatively TRBD2 (5 bases). The CDR3 is 13 amino acids. V was clipped by 7 bases and J by 3 bases, with 10 bases between them. In germline, CDR1 is ENHRY, CDR2 SYGVKD. The CDR3 protein is CAITDRDYNEQFF. As DNA, the CDR3 is TGTGCCATCACCGACCGGGACTACAATGAGCAGTTCTTC.

This chain joins TRBV4-3 and TRBJ2-5; D is possibly TRBD1 or TRBD2 (5 bases each). This CDR3 spans 16 amino acids. Per the germline V gene, CDR1 is LGHNA and CDR2 is YSLEER. V shed 1 base and J shed 1 base, with 13 bases lying between them. In DNA form, the CDR3 reads TGCGCCAGCAGCCAAGGAAGCGGTGGGGGCCAAGAGACCCAGTACTTC. It translates to CASSQGSGGGQETQYF.

This clonotype was detected a few times. The rearrangement joins TRBV5-1 to TRBJ2-5; D is unclear. Trimming pared 0 bases from V and 5 bases from J, leaving 8 bases between. The CDR3 runs to 13 residues. From germline, CDR1 is SGHRS and CDR2 YFSETQ. The CDR3 protein is CASSLEATETQYF. Here the CDR3 DNA reads TGCGCCAGCAGCTTGGAAGCAACTGAGACCCAGTACTTC.

This clonotype was observed a handful of times. The rearrangement uses TRBV6-6 and TRBJ1-3; D ambiguous. Deletions cut 2 bases from V and 8 bases from J, with 7 bases between. CDR3 length equals 12 residues. Germline CDR1 reads MNHNY; CDR2 reads SVGAGI (reference sequence). The CDR3: CASSYRSDTIYF. In nucleotides, the CDR3 is TGTGCCAGCAGTTACCGTTCGGACACCATATATTTT.

The chain has TRBV7-3 and TRBJ2-1; no firm D call. There are 13 residues in the CDR3. Germline CDR1 SGHTA, CDR2 FQGTGA. With 1 base removed from V and 7 bases from J, the gap between germline ends came to 8 bases. The CDR3 sequence is CASSLNTANEQFF. The CDR3 nucleotides read TGTGCCAGCAGCTTAAATACAGCTAATGAGCAGTTCTTC.

The chain employs TRBV29-1 and TRBJ2-7, with TRBD1 matching 9 bases. V dropped 6 bases and J dropped 3; count of bases not matched to a gene: 9. Per the germline V gene, CDR1 is SQVTM and CDR2 is ANQGSEA. This CDR3 is built from 14 residues. This CDR3 reads CSVRSTGQGYEQYF. CDR3 nucleotides: TGCAGCGTCCGCTCAACGGGACAGGGCTACGAGCAGTACTTC.

This clonotype has a handful of counts. The chain recombines TRBV15 with TRBJ1-2; D unresolved. The V gene's germline CDR1 is LNHNV and CDR2 YYDKDF (reference sequence). This CDR3 is 15 amino acids long. V was shortened by 0 bases and J by 2 bases, with 10 bases between the two germline ends. The CDR3, as DNA: TGTGCCACCAGCAGAGATGACCTCCTGAACTATGGCTACACCTTC. Amino acids: CATSRDDLLNYGYTF. Full variable domain (missing parts from reference TRBV15 and TRBJ1-2): DAMVIQNPRYQVTQFGKPVTLSCSQTLNHNVMYWYQQKSSQAPKLLFHYYDKDFNNEADTPDNFQSRRPNTSFCFLDIRSPGLGDTAMYLCATSRDDLLNYGYTFGSGTRLTVV.

The J gene is TRBJ2-7, the V gene TRBV10-3; 8 bases map to TRBD2. The CDR3 is 17 amino acids. Trimming took 0 bases from V and 1 from J; bases not matched to a gene: 8. Per germline, CDR1 ENHRY and CDR2 SYGVKD. CDR3 region: CAISESRASGSSYEQYF. The CDR3 DNA sequence: TGTGCCATCAGTGAGTCGCGTGCAAGCGGGAGTTCCTACGAGCAGTACTTC.

This clonotype was counted between two and nine times. Its ends do not fully match the called genes, so a read error is possible. The V and J genes are TRBV7-9 and TRBJ1-5; D is uncertain. There are 13 residues in the CDR3. Germline V gene sequence: CDR1 SEHNR, CDR2 FQNEAQ (reference sequence). The CDR3 DNA sequence: TGTGCCAGCAGCTTAGCTGGGTCCTTCGTATCAGATTTT. Protein: CASSLAGSFVSDF.

The chain recombines TRBV7-8 with TRBJ2-7, with D uncertain. Deletions cut 7 bases from V and 1 base from J, with 14 bases between. The length of the CDR3 is 14 residues. From germline, CDR1 is SGHVS and CDR2 FQNEAQ. CDR3 sequence: CASTTRPNSYEQYF. The DNA for the CDR3 is TGTGCCAGCACCACTCGGCCGAATTCCTACGAGCAGTACTTC.

This clonotype was recorded a few times. The chain uses TRBV3-1 and TRBJ2-1, with 10 positions matching TRBD2. There are 16 residues in the CDR3. Germline V gene sequence: CDR1 LGHDT, CDR2 YNNKEL (reference sequence). The junction had 8 bases not matched to a gene; V was cut back by 5 bases and J by 4 bases. The DNA for the CDR3 is TGTGCCAGCAGCGACACTATTAGCGGGGGGTACAATGAGCAGTTCTTC. Translated, it gives CASSDTISGGYNEQFF.

The sample holds many counts of this clonotype. V is TRBV6-5 and J is TRBJ2-7; D may be TRBD2 (5 bases). Germline CDR1 reads MNHEY; CDR2 reads SVGAGI. Deletions cut 0 bases from V and 4 bases from J, with 10 bases between. The CDR3 loop spans 14 amino acids. The CDR3 DNA follows: TGTGCCAGCAGTTACTCGGGAGTCGGGTACGAGCAGTACTTC. It encodes CASSYSGVGYEQYF.

In its sample, this clonotype was seen many times. V and J are TRBV7-8 and TRBJ2-7; maybe TRBD1 (6 bases). The germline CDR1 and CDR2 sequences are SGHVS and FQNEAQ. The CDR3 is made up of 14 amino acids. The V end was cut by 5 bases, the J end by 2 bases, with 13 bases between. The DNA of the CDR3 is TGTGCCAGCAGCACCAGGACAGCAACCTACGAGCAGTACTTC. Its translation: CASSTRTATYEQYF.

This clonotype was recorded many times. This chain connects TRBV10-3 to TRBJ2-7; maybe TRBD1 (6 bases). Germline CDR1 is ENHRY and CDR2 is SYGVKD. This CDR3 is built from 14 residues. V was pared by 6 bases and J by 2 bases, with 14 bases between. CDR3 sequence reads: CAISPGHHTYEQYF. CDR3 DNA: TGTGCCATCAGCCCGGGACACCATACCTACGAGCAGTACTTC.

This clonotype was counted only a few times. The CDR3 DNA is TGCAGTGCTAGAGATTCCGTCACAGATACGCAGTATTTT. It codes for CSARDSVTDTQYF. This chain uses TRBV20-1 with TRBJ2-3; unclear D gene. The CDR3 covers 13 residues. Between the trimmed V and J ends, which lost 0 bases and 2 bases, there was a span of 6 bases. In germline, CDR1 is DFQATT, CDR2 SNEGSKA (reference sequence).